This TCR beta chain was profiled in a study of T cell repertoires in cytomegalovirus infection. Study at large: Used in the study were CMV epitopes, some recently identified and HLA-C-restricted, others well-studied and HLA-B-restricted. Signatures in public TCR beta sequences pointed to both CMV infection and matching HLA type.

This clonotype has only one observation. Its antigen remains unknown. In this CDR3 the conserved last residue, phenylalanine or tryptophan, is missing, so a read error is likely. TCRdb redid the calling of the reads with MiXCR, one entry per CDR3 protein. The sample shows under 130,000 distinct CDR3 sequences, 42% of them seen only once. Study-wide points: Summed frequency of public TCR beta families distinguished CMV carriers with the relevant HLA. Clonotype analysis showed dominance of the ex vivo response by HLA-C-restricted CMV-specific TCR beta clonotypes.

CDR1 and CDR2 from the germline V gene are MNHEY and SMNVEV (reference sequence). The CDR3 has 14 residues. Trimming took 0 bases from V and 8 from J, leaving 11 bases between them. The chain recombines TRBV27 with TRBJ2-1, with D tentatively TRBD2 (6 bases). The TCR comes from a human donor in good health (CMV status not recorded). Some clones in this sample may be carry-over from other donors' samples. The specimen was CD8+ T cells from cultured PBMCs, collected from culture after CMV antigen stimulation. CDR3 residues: CASSLSRGGDEQFS. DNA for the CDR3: TGTGCCAGCAGTTTATCGAGGGGAGGCGATGAGCAGTTCTCC.